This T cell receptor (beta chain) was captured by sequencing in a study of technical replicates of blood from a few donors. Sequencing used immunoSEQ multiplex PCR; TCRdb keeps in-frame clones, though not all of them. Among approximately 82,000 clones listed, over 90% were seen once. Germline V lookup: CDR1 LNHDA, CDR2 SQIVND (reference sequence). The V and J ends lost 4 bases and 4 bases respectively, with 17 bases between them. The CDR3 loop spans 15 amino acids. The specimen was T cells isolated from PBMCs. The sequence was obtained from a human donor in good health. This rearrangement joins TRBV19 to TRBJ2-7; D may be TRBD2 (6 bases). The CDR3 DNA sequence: TGTGCCAGTAGTACCTCTATGGGACTCGGATACGAGCAGTACTTC. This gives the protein CASSTSMGLGYEQYF.